A single sample gave rise to the 7 T cell receptor beta chains below, sequenced in a study of chemoradiotherapy in HPV16-positive cancers. This table comes from immunoSEQ multiplex PCR, and its TCRdb copy is limited to in-frame clones, with some not included. The sample has 8,000 to 10,000 clones; roughly 85% are singletons. The specimen was tumor tissue, collected from a patient who underwent chemoradiotherapy. All receptors come from a human donor with HPV-associated anogenital cancer.

The rearrangement uses TRBV19 and TRBJ2-5, with 11 bases matching TRBD2. CDR1 and CDR2 (germline): LNHDA, SQIVND (reference sequence). The CDR3 length is 16 residues. With 5 bases clipped from V and 1 base from J, the junction kept 6 bases outside the gene matches. The CDR3 loop reads CASSGGGLAVQETQYF. The CDR3 bases are TGTGCCAGTAGTGGGGGGGGACTAGCGGTCCAAGAGACCCAGTACTTC. Based on the CDR3 plus reference TRBV19 and TRBJ2-5, the full variable domain is DGGITQSPKYLFRKEGQNVTLSCEQNLNHDAMYWYRQDPGQGLRLIYYSQIVNDFQKGDIAEGYSVSREKKESFPLTVTSAQKNPTAFYLCASSGGGLAVQETQYFGPGTRLLVL.

V and J are TRBV6-6 and TRBJ2-7; D is possibly TRBD2 (6 bases). Between the trimmed V and J ends, which lost 6 bases and 7 bases, there was a span of 16 bases. Germline CDR1 and CDR2: MNHNY and SVGAGI (reference sequence). CDR3 length equals 13 residues. This chain's CDR3 is CASSTGGRWEQYF. In DNA form, the CDR3 reads TGTGCCAGCAGCACCGGAGGGCGTTGGGAGCAGTACTTC.

The V call is TRBV18, the J call TRBJ1-4; D ambiguous. The CDR3 sequence is 13 residues long. Germline assignment: CDR1 KGHSH and CDR2 LQKENI. Trimming shortened V by 3 bases and J by 5 bases, and 7 bases separated the two germline ends. The CDR3: CASSPTENEKLFF. CDR3 coding DNA: TGTGCCAGCTCACCTACTGAGAATGAAAAACTGTTTTTT.

The genes are TRBV5-1 and TRBJ2-3; D not resolved. Germline CDR1 and CDR2: SGHRS and YFSETQ. Trimming stripped 7 bases from V and 0 bases from J, with 12 bases between. The CDR3 loop spans 14 amino acids. Here the CDR3 reads CASGALLSTDTQYF. CDR3 DNA: TGCGCCAGCGGAGCACTTCTTAGCACAGATACGCAGTATTTT.

The V gene is TRBV25-1, the J gene TRBJ2-3, with a possible D match to TRBD2 (7 bases). V was cut by 1 base and J by 7 bases, with 12 bases left in between. The CDR3 spans 14 residues. In germline, CDR1 is MGHDK, CDR2 SYGVNS. CDR3 in DNA: TGTGCCAGCAGTGAATGGGAGGGGGATAATACGCAGTATTTT. This translates into CASSEWEGDNTQYF.

This clone was seen only once. This rearrangement joins TRBV27 to TRBJ2-5, with 7 nucleotides matching TRBD1. The CDR3 is made up of 15 amino acids. Unmatched junction bases numbered 9, after V lost 3 bases and J lost 5 bases. Per germline, CDR1 MNHEY and CDR2 SMNVEV (reference sequence). CDR3 DNA: TGTGCCAGCAGTTTGGCCGGGACAGCGAGCGAGACCCAGTACTTC. Its protein product is CASSLAGTASETQYF.

V and J are TRBV6-1 and TRBJ1-2; no reliable D call. This CDR3 is built from 14 residues. V was shortened by 1 base and J by 1 base, with 7 bases between the two germline ends. From germline, CDR1 is MNHNS and CDR2 SASEGT. The CDR3 bases are TGTGCCAGCAGTGAAGGGCCGGTTAACTATGGCTACACCTTC. Encoded protein: CASSEGPVNYGYTF.